The 15 T cell receptor beta chains in this list originate from one sample, sequenced in a study of blood T cell repertoires in COVID-19. Sequencing was performed with immunoSEQ multiplex PCR; in TCRdb, only in-frame clones are kept and a portion is missing. Among over 120,000 clones, roughly 88% were seen once, and the ten largest hold roughly 10%. Sequenced input: peripheral blood. The origin of the receptors is a man aged 60-69 years with active or convalescent COVID-19.

This chain connects TRBV27 to TRBJ2-1; tentative D call: TRBD2 (6 bases). V lost 8 bases and J 2 bases, leaving 13 bases between the germline ends. Germline V gene sequence: CDR1 MNHEY, CDR2 SMNVEV (reference sequence). The CDR3 contains 14 residues. The DNA for the CDR3 is TGTGCCAGCCGGGACTCCGATACCTACAATGAGCAGTTCTTC. Its translation: CASRDSDTYNEQFF.

This clone was counted only a few times. The chain recombines TRBV30 with TRBJ2-1; 8 nucleotides match TRBD2. The CDR3 is made up of 20 amino acids. CDR1 GTSNPN and CDR2 SVGIG come from the germline V gene (reference sequence). Losses at the gene ends were 2 bases for V and 0 bases for J; bases not matched to a gene: 18. The CDR3 DNA reads TGTGCCTGGAGTCCCCTAACTAGCGGCCCTAAAAAGAGCTCCTACAATGAGCAGTTCTTC. Protein product: CAWSPLTSGPKKSSYNEQFF. The variable domain in full, with the rest retrieved from reference TRBV30 and TRBJ2-1, is SQTIHQWPATLVQPVGSPLSLECTVEGTSNPNLYWYRQAAGRGLQLLFYSVGIGQISSEVPQNLSASRPQDRQFILSSKKLLLSDSGFYLCAWSPLTSGPKKSSYNEQFFGPGTRLTVL.

This clone was seen a single time. The CDR3 DNA sequence: TGTGCCAGCAGCGCCCGGAGTGCAGATACGCAGTATTTT. Amino acids: CASSARSADTQYF. This chain links TRBV13 with TRBJ2-3; D uncertain. With 5 bases removed from V and 4 bases from J, the gap between germline ends came to 10 bases. The CDR3 spans 13 residues. Germline loops: CDR1 PRHDT, CDR2 FYEKMQ (reference sequence).

The sample holds a few counts of this clone. The chain recombines TRBV9 with TRBJ2-1; 10 nucleotides match TRBD2. Germline values: CDR1 SGDLS, CDR2 YYNGEE. CDR3 length: 18 amino acids. Trimming took 4 bases from V and 4 from J; bases not matched to a gene: 14. The CDR3 sequence: CASSTTSGVGLKYNEQFF. CDR3 DNA sequence: TGTGCCAGCAGCACCACTAGCGGGGTGGGACTTAAATACAATGAGCAGTTCTTC. Combining the CDR3 with reference TRBV9 and TRBJ2-1 gives the whole variable domain DSGVTQTPKHLITATGQRVTLRCSPRSGDLSVYWYQQSLDQGLQFLIQYYNGEERAKGNILERFSAQQFPDLHSELNLSSLELGDSALYFCASSTTSGVGLKYNEQFFGPGTRLTVL.

The chain combines TRBV28 with TRBJ2-3, with 9 bases fitting TRBD1. The CDR3 totals 16 residues. Per the germline V gene, CDR1 is MDHEN and CDR2 is SYDVKM. J lost 1 base, V lost 4 bases, and 6 bases had no gene match. DNA for the CDR3: TGTGCCAGCAGTTGGGGACAGGGTATGGGCACAGATACGCAGTATTTT. This translates into CASSWGQGMGTDTQYF.

The chain joins TRBV10-1 to TRBJ2-1, with a tentative D call TRBD2 (6 bases). This CDR3 has 13 residues. The germline CDR1 and CDR2 sequences are WNHNN and SYGVQD (reference sequence). The germline V and J ends were trimmed by 2 bases and 7 bases, with 9 bases remaining between them. The CDR3, as DNA: TGCGCCAGCAGTGAGATTGGGAGGAATGAGCAGTTCTTC. Translating gives CASSEIGRNEQFF.

This sequence joins TRBV9 and TRBJ2-3; 8 bases match TRBD2. There are 15 residues in the CDR3. The germline V gene encodes CDR1 SGDLS and CDR2 YYNGEE. V was clipped by 0 bases and J by 4 bases; unmatched bases: 4. The CDR3 coding sequence is TGTGCCAGCAGCGTAGGAGGACTAGCAGCAGATACGCAGTATTTT. This gives the protein CASSVGGLAADTQYF.

This clone occurred once. The chain carries TRBV5-4 and TRBJ1-4; TRBD1 matches at 7 bases. Trimming cost V 5 bases and J 3 bases; bases outside gene matches: 4. The CDR3 is 14 residues long. The germline gives CDR1 SGHNT, CDR2 YYREEE (reference sequence). CDR3 residues: CASRSGGPNEKLFF. The CDR3 DNA is TGTGCCAGCAGGTCAGGGGGACCTAATGAAAAACTGTTTTTT.

J is TRBJ2-1 and V is TRBV24-1, with 10 bases fitting TRBD1. Germline loops: CDR1 KGHDR, CDR2 SFDVKD. CDR3 length: 14 amino acids. V lost 10 bases, J lost 5 bases, and 7 bases stayed unmatched. CDR3: CATGAGTGDNEQFF. The DNA for the CDR3 is TGTGCCACGGGGGCCGGGACAGGGGACAATGAGCAGTTCTTC.

This chain joins TRBV23-1 and TRBJ2-7; perhaps TRBD1 as D (7 bases). TRBV23-1 is an open reading frame whose function is uncertain. V was trimmed by 7 bases and J by 3 bases, leaving 22 bases between them. The CDR3 loop spans 16 amino acids. CDR3 protein: CASNSNGGTASYEQYF. CDR3 sequence (DNA): TGCGCCAGCAACTCAAATGGGGGGACAGCTAGCTACGAGCAGTACTTC.

The gene calls are TRBV24-1 and TRBJ1-2; 7 nucleotides line up with TRBD1. After removal of 3 bases from V and 10 bases from J, the junction contained 10 bases not matched to a gene. The CDR3 sequence is 14 residues long. The germline CDR1 and CDR2 sequences are KGHDR and SFDVKD. CDR3 region: CATSDPGTVPSYTF. CDR3 nucleotides: TGTGCCACCAGTGATCCAGGGACAGTTCCTTCCTACACCTTC.

The rearrangement links TRBV27 to TRBJ2-6, with 7 bases lining up with TRBD1. This CDR3 has 18 residues. The germline gives CDR1 MNHEY, CDR2 SMNVEV (reference sequence). Unmatched junction bases numbered 11, after V lost 4 bases and J lost 2 bases. This chain's CDR3 is CASSYRGSISAGANVLTF. The CDR3 nucleotides are TGTGCCAGCAGTTACAGGGGCAGTATTTCGGCTGGGGCCAACGTCCTGACTTTC.

The CDR3 reads CASSPPGLAGGGNTGELFF. The CDR3 nucleotides are TGTGCCAGCAGCCCCCCCGGACTAGCGGGAGGGGGGAACACCGGGGAGCTGTTTTTT. The chain couples TRBV5-5 to TRBJ2-2; 15 nucleotides agree with TRBD2. After removal of 4 bases from V and 1 base from J, the junction contained 8 bases not matched to a gene. The CDR3 extends over 19 amino acids. CDR1 is SGHKS and CDR2 is YYEKEE in the germline V gene (reference sequence).

The chain has TRBV23-1 and TRBJ2-3; 7 nucleotides line up with TRBD1. TRBV23-1 is reported as an ORF; its role is uncertain. The junction had 9 bases not matched to a gene; V was cut back by 3 bases and J by 0 bases. The length of the CDR3 is 17 residues. The CDR3: CASSQPPGTESTDTQYF. The DNA for the CDR3 is TGCGCCAGCAGTCAGCCCCCCGGGACAGAGAGCACAGATACGCAGTATTTT.

The CDR3 coding sequence is TGTGCCAGCAGCTCGGGGGGACAGGGCGAGGGGCAGTACGTC. Encoded protein: CASSSGGQGEGQYV. This chain connects TRBV5-6 to TRBJ2-7; TRBD1 matches 9 bases. Germline CDR1 reads SGHDT; CDR2 reads YYEEEE. V shed 3 bases, J shed 9 bases, and the junction held 10 bases outside the gene matches. This CDR3 is 14 amino acids long.